One sample yielded the 29 T cell receptor beta chains listed below, sequenced in a study of shared clonotypes between healthy human individuals. Here immunoSEQ multiplex PCR was the method, and the copy in TCRdb shows in-frame clones only, minus some. The profile shows fewer than 850,000 clones, around 91% of them singletons. The specimen was memory CD8+ T cells from PBMCs. The subset denotes: CD45RO+ cells pooled with CCR7-negative TemRA cells. The receptors come from a man aged 18 to 29 in good health. Some clones in this sample may be carry-over from other donors' samples.

The rearrangement joins TRBV7-9 to TRBJ2-7; TRBD1 agrees at 10 bases. CDR3 length: 16 residues. V lost 5 bases, J lost 1 base, and 8 bases stayed unmatched. In germline, CDR1 is SEHNR, CDR2 FQNEAQ (reference sequence). The DNA of the CDR3 is TGTGCCAGCAGCCCCCCCACGGGACAGGGGTCCTACGAGCAGTACTTC. Its protein is CASSPPTGQGSYEQYF.

The chain combines TRBV15 with TRBJ1-2, with D possibly matching TRBD1 (6 bases). Germline V gives CDR1 LNHNV, CDR2 YYDKDF (reference sequence). CDR3 length: 16 amino acids. Trimming left V 0 bases short and J 1 base short, with 12 bases between. CDR3 residues: CATSRESGVVNYGYTF. CDR3 nucleotide sequence: TGTGCCACCAGCAGAGAATCAGGGGTCGTTAACTATGGCTACACCTTC.

The chain links TRBV7-3 to TRBJ2-1, with D possibly matching TRBD2 (5 bases). Germline CDR1 and CDR2: SGHTA and FQGTGA. V was cut by 2 bases and J by 1 base, with 9 bases left in between. CDR3 size: 15 residues. The CDR3 sequence: CASSLGLGSYNEQFF. In DNA, the CDR3 is TGTGCCAGCAGCTTAGGACTCGGATCCTACAATGAGCAGTTCTTC.

The chain recombines TRBV27 with TRBJ1-2, with D possibly being TRBD1 (5 bases). Germline values: CDR1 MNHEY, CDR2 SMNVEV (reference sequence). This CDR3 contains 14 residues. V lost 0 bases and J 4 bases, leaving 9 bases between the germline ends. CDR3 sequence: CASSLSGDLYGYTF. CDR3 bases: TGTGCCAGCAGTTTATCCGGGGACCTCTATGGCTACACCTTC.

The rearrangement links TRBV27 to TRBJ1-1; perhaps TRBD1 as D (6 bases). Germline V lookup: CDR1 MNHEY, CDR2 SMNVEV (reference sequence). This CDR3 comprises 13 residues. V gave up 2 bases and J gave up 4 bases, with 8 bases separating them. CDR3 nucleotides: TGTGCCAGCAGTTTAAACAGGGCCACTGAAGCTTTCTTT. Amino acids: CASSLNRATEAFF.

The rearrangement uses TRBV27 and TRBJ1-4; possible D gene TRBD1, 5 bases. Trimming left V 3 bases short and J 0 bases short, with 8 bases between. The CDR3 loop spans 15 amino acids. Germline V lookup: CDR1 MNHEY, CDR2 SMNVEV (reference sequence). CDR3 in DNA: TGTGCCAGCAGTTTGGGGACCACAACTAATGAAAAACTGTTTTTT. This gives the protein CASSLGTTTNEKLFF.

This clone has only one observation. The chain is built from TRBV28 and TRBJ2-5; unclear D gene. The V end lost 2 bases, the J end lost 5 bases, and 12 bases lay between the germline ends. From germline, CDR1 is MDHEN and CDR2 SYDVKM. The CDR3 is made up of 14 amino acids. The CDR3 sequence is CASSLTPPSETQYF. Here the CDR3 DNA reads TGTGCCAGCAGTTTAACCCCCCCTTCCGAGACCCAGTACTTC. The variable domain in full, completed from reference TRBV28 and TRBJ2-5, reads DVKVTQSSRYLVKRTGEKVFLECVQDMDHENMFWYRQDPGLGLRLIYFSYDVKMKEKGDIPEGYSVSREKKERFSLILESASTNQTSMYLCASSLTPPSETQYFGPGTRLLVL.

The rearrangement links TRBV4-1 to TRBJ1-3; D remains ambiguous. The CDR3 spans 16 residues. The V gene's germline CDR1 is MGHRA and CDR2 YSYEKL. Trimming stripped 5 bases from V and 0 bases from J, with 14 bases between. CDR3 nucleotide sequence: TGCGCCAGCAGCTCCCTGGTCCGCAGCTCTGGAAACACCATATATTTT. Protein product: CASSSLVRSSGNTIYF.

J is TRBJ1-2 and V is TRBV7-2; D remains unclear. The length of the CDR3 is 14 residues. Germline CDR1 is SGHTA and CDR2 is FQGNSA. V gave up 7 bases and J gave up 9 bases, with 21 bases separating them. The CDR3 bases are TGTGCCAGCAACTCCGTGACCCGGGTCGGGCGCTACACCTTC. Its translation is CASNSVTRVGRYTF.

The V call is TRBV4-1, the J call TRBJ2-7, with 9 bases fitting TRBD1. V lost 1 base to trimming and J lost 2 bases; unmatched junction nucleotides: 6. Germline V CDR1 and CDR2: MGHRA, YSYEKL. The CDR3 loop spans 16 amino acids. The CDR3 nucleotides are TGCGCCAGCAGCCAAGTCCGGACAGGGGACACCTACGAGCAGTACTTC. Protein product: CASSQVRTGDTYEQYF.

This chain connects TRBV5-1 to TRBJ1-1; TRBD1 agrees at 7 bases. V lost 2 bases and J lost 3; bases outside the gene matches: 7. Germline lookup yields CDR1 SGHRS and CDR2 YFSETQ. This CDR3 is 15 amino acids long. Here the CDR3 DNA reads TGCGCCAGCAGCTTCAGGACAGGTCTGGACACTGAAGCTTTCTTT. Amino acid sequence: CASSFRTGLDTEAFF. Together with reference TRBV5-1 and TRBJ1-1, the CDR3 gives the full variable domain: KAGVTQTPRYLIKTRGQQVTLSCSPISGHRSVSWYQQTPGQGLQFLFEYFSETQRNKGNFPGRFSGRQFSNSRSEMNVSTLELGDSALYLCASSFRTGLDTEAFFGQGTRLTVV.

This rearrangement joins TRBV4-2 to TRBJ2-7; 9 nucleotides align to TRBD1. Germline V gene sequence: CDR1 LGHNA, CDR2 YNFKEQ. CDR3 length equals 14 residues. With V trimmed by 4 bases and J by 3 bases, 4 bases remained unmatched. CDR3 protein: CASSPRDRVYEQYF. The CDR3, as DNA: TGTGCCAGCAGCCCCCGGGACAGGGTCTACGAGCAGTACTTC.

The chain couples TRBV19 to TRBJ2-7; a weak D match, TRBD1 (6 bases). V dropped 6 bases and J dropped 3 bases, with 15 bases sitting between them. CDR1 and CDR2 (germline): LNHDA, SQIVND (reference sequence). This CDR3 region has 14 residues. CDR3 in DNA: TGTGCCAGTAGCCCTACCGGGACACACTACGAGCAGTACTTC. It encodes CASSPTGTHYEQYF.

In the case of this clone: Within the sample, other DNA sequences also encode this same CDR3. The chain uses TRBV6-5 and TRBJ2-3; 10 nucleotides match TRBD2. CDR3 size: 15 residues. Trimming at V came to 0 bases and at J to 3 bases, leaving 0 bases not matched to a gene. CDR1 MNHEY and CDR2 SVGAGI come from the germline V gene. The CDR3: CASSYSAGGTDTQYF. In DNA, the CDR3 is TGTGCCAGCAGTTACTCAGCGGGAGGGACAGATACGCAGTATTTT.

V usage is TRBV7-2 and J usage is TRBJ2-3; maybe TRBD2 (6 bases). This CDR3 region has 14 residues. Trimming shortened V by 6 bases and J by 6 bases, and 16 bases separated the two germline ends. Germline assignment: CDR1 SGHTA and CDR2 FQGNSA. CDR3 DNA sequence: TGTGCCAGCAGATCCGTGGAGGGCCCGGATACGCAGTATTTT. Its translation: CASRSVEGPDTQYF.

This clone has just one count. J is TRBJ2-7 and V is TRBV4-1; possible D gene TRBD2, 5 bases. From germline, CDR1 is MGHRA and CDR2 YSYEKL. CDR3 length equals 14 residues. With 1 base removed from V and 2 bases from J, the gap between germline ends came to 9 bases. The CDR3 sequence: CASSQGTGTYEQYF. The CDR3 DNA is TGCGCCAGCAGCCAAGGGACGGGGACCTACGAGCAGTACTTC.

V usage is TRBV10-1 and J usage is TRBJ1-1; maybe TRBD1 (6 bases). The CDR3 length is 15 residues. Germline lookup yields CDR1 WNHNN and CDR2 SYGVQD (reference sequence). Trimming took off 1 base at V and 6 bases at J, with 15 bases between the two ends. This CDR3 reads CASSEYQGLRPEAFF. CDR3 bases: TGCGCCAGCAGTGAGTATCAGGGGCTTAGGCCTGAAGCTTTCTTT.

The V and J genes are TRBV27 and TRBJ2-2; no clear D gene. Trimming removed 1 base from V and 1 base from J, with 4 bases in between. The length of the CDR3 is 14 residues. Germline V gene lookup returns CDR1 MNHEY and CDR2 SMNVEV (reference sequence). CDR3 sequence: CASSLWVNTGELFF. The CDR3 nucleotides are TGTGCCAGCAGTTTATGGGTGAACACCGGGGAGCTGTTTTTT.

The chain combines TRBV11-2 with TRBJ2-1; 9 positions agree with TRBD2. This CDR3 is 17 amino acids long. Germline loops: CDR1 SGHAT, CDR2 FQNNGV. V lost 0 bases and J lost 0; bases outside the gene matches: 3. Here the CDR3 DNA reads TGTGCCAGCAGCTTAGACACTAGCGGGTACTCCTACAATGAGCAGTTCTTC. Translation gives CASSLDTSGYSYNEQFF.

The chain uses TRBV27 and TRBJ2-1; D is undetermined. Between the trimmed V and J ends, which lost 5 bases and 10 bases, there was a span of 12 bases. Germline CDR1 reads MNHEY; CDR2 reads SMNVEV (reference sequence). This CDR3 region has 12 residues. The chain's CDR3 is CASSPAGTEQFF. The CDR3 nucleotides read TGTGCCAGCAGTCCAGCAGGCACAGAGCAGTTCTTC.

J is TRBJ2-7 and V is TRBV5-6, with D possibly being TRBD2 (6 bases). V lost 1 base to trimming and J lost 2 bases, with 10 bases between them. Germline CDR1 SGHDT, CDR2 YYEEEE. CDR3 length: 14 amino acids. The CDR3 is CASSLRDLAYEQYF. The DNA for the CDR3 is TGTGCCAGCAGCTTGCGGGACTTAGCCTACGAGCAGTACTTC. The variable domain in full, completed from reference TRBV5-6 and TRBJ2-7, reads DAGVTQSPTHLIKTRGQQVTLRCSPKSGHDTVSWYQQALGQGPQFIFQYYEEEERQRGNFPDRFSGHQFPNYSSELNVNALLLGDSALYLCASSLRDLAYEQYFGPGTRLTVT.

The chain joins TRBV21-1 to TRBJ2-7; TRBD2 is the table's D call and was not checked against the DNA. TRBV21-1 is noted as a pseudogene. CDR3 length: 12 amino acids. The chain's CDR3 is CASSMDCYEQYF. The DNA of the CDR3 is TGTGCCAGCAGCATGGACTGCTACGAGCAGTACTTC.

As DNA, the CDR3 is TGTGCCAGCAGCTTGACACCCCGAGGGGGTAAAGAGACCCAGTACTTC. Translation: CASSLTPRGGKETQYF. The chain has TRBV7-3 and TRBJ2-5; TRBD1 is a possible D gene (6 bases). Per the germline V gene, CDR1 is SGHTA and CDR2 is FQGTGA. The CDR3 is 16 residues long. Trimming pared 3 bases from V and 3 bases from J, leaving 17 bases between.

The V and J genes are TRBV28 and TRBJ2-7; no reliable D call. The germline V gene has CDR1 MDHEN and CDR2 SYDVKM. Trimming cost V 5 bases and J 7 bases, with 9 bases left between them. This CDR3 region has 11 residues. CDR3 in DNA: TGTGCCAGCAGTCCGGCCGAAGAGCAGTACTTC. Translation gives CASSPAEEQYF.

The chain combines TRBV4-1 with TRBJ2-7; D remains ambiguous. The germline V gene encodes CDR1 MGHRA and CDR2 YSYEKL. This CDR3 has 15 residues. The V end lost 0 bases, the J end lost 0 bases, and 9 bases lay between the germline ends. CDR3 nucleotides: TGCGCCAGCAGCCAAGACGACATTGGCTCCTACGAGCAGTACTTC. Translated: CASSQDDIGSYEQYF.

A remark on this clone: The same CDR3 can be traced to other DNA sequences in this sample. The chain joins TRBV5-1 to TRBJ1-1; no definite D call. The CDR3 length is 13 residues. The germline V gene encodes CDR1 SGHRS and CDR2 YFSETQ. Trimming removed 2 bases from V and 2 bases from J, with 7 bases in between. The CDR3 here is CASSLGGNTEAFF. The CDR3, as DNA: TGCGCCAGCAGCTTAGGAGGTAACACTGAAGCTTTCTTT.

The chain links TRBV19 to TRBJ2-7, with TRBD2 identical over 7 bases. The germline CDR1 and CDR2 sequences are LNHDA and SQIVND (reference sequence). V lost 3 bases to trimming and J lost 5 bases; unmatched junction nucleotides: 7. CDR3 length equals 14 residues. This CDR3 is CASSILGGGDEQYF. The CDR3 coding sequence is TGTGCCAGTAGTATTTTAGGCGGGGGAGACGAGCAGTACTTC. Full variable domain (outside the CDR3, taken from reference TRBV19 and TRBJ2-7): DGGITQSPKYLFRKEGQNVTLSCEQNLNHDAMYWYRQDPGQGLRLIYYSQIVNDFQKGDIAEGYSVSREKKESFPLTVTSAQKNPTAFYLCASSILGGGDEQYFGPGTRLTVT.

The genes are TRBV4-1 and TRBJ1-1, with D perhaps matching TRBD1 (6 bases). This CDR3 is built from 17 residues. Trimming took off 4 bases at V and 1 base at J, with 19 bases between the two ends. CDR1 is MGHRA, CDR2 YSYEKL, per germline. CDR3 sequence reads: CASSPRDWRGANTEAFF. CDR3 DNA sequence: TGCGCCAGCAGCCCCAGGGATTGGAGGGGGGCGAACACTGAAGCTTTCTTT.

The V call is TRBV11-3, the J call TRBJ2-1; no clear D. This CDR3 comprises 16 residues. V was shortened by 5 bases and J by 9 bases, with 23 bases between the two germline ends. Germline assignment: CDR1 SGHNT and CDR2 YENEEA. The CDR3 sequence: CASSPGPREVLSEQFF. The CDR3 DNA reads TGTGCCAGCAGCCCCGGCCCCCGAGAAGTCCTAAGTGAGCAGTTCTTC.